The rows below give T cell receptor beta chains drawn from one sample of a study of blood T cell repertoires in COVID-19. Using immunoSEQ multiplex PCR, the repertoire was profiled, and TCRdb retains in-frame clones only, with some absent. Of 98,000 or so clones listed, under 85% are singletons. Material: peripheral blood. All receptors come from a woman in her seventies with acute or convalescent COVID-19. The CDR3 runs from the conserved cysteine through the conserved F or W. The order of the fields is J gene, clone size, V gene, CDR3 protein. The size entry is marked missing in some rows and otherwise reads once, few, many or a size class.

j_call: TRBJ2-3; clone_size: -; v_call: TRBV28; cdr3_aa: CASSAWVRSTDTQYF
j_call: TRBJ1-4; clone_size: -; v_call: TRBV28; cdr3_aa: CASSPTGGTNEKLFF
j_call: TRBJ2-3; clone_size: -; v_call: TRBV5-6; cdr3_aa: CASSLTGGREDTQYF
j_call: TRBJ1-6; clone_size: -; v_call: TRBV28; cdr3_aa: CASNQQGARSPLHF
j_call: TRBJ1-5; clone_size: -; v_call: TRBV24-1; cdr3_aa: CATSDNRDPMRAQHF
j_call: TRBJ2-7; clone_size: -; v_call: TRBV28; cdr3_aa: CASGDRAYEQYF
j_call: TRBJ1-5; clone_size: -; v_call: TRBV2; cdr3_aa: CASSIGHSNQPQHF
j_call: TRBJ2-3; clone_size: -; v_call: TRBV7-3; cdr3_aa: CASSSLGGFGDTQYF
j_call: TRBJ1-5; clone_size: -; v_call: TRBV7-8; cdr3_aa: CASSTGDSNQPQHF
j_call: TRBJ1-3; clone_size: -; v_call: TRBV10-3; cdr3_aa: CAISDSSGNTIYF
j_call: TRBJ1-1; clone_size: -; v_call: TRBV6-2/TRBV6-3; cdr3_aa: CASSYFAGGTEAFF
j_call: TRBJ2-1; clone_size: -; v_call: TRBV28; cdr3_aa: CASSLVGLAGSYNEQFF
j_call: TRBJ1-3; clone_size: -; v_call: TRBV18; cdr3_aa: CASSPSRDDTIYF
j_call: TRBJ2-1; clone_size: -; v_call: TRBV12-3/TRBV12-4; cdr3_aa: CASSVGQYNEQFF
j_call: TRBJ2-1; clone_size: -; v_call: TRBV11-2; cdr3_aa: CASSWRTIEGEQFF
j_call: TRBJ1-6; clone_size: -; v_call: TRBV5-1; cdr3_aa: CASSFNNSPLHF
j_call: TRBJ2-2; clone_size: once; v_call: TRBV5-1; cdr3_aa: CASSRSNTGGAVGELFF
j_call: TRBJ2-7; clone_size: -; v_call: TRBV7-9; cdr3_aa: CASSPGLAGGHEQYF
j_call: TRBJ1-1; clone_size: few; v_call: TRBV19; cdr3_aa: CASTLGGGGSTEAFF
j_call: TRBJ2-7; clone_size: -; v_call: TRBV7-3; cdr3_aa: CASSWSPSYEQYF
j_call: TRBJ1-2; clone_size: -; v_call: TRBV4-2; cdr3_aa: CASSPRLSHPDYGYTF
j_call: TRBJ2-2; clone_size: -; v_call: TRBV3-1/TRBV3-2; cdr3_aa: CASSYLPGLINTGELFF
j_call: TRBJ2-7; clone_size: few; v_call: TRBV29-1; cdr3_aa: CSVRRSTGGLAYEQYF
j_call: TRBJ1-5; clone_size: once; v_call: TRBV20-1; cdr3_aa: CSASISAANQPQHF
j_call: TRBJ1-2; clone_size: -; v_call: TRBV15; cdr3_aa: CATSRETATIGYTF
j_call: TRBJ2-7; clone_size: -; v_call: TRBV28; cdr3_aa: CASSSPGQGSEQYF
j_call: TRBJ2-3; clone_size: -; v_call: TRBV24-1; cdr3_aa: CATSEDRSGSRRFSDTQYF
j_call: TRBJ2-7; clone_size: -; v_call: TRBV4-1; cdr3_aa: CASSQGLAGVYEQYF
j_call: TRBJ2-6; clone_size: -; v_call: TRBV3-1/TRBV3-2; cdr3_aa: CASSQRRFGAGANVLTF
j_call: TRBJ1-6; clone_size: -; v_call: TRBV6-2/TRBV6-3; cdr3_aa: CASSYGRVRGNSPLHF
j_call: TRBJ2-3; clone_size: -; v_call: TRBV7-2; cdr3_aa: CASSLRQASTDTQYF
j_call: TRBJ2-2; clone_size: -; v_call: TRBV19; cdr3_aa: CASSIASGELFF
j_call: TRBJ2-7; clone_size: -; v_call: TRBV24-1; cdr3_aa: CATSVTRSFDEQYF
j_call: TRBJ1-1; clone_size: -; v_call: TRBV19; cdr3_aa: CASTKWTIMNTEAFF
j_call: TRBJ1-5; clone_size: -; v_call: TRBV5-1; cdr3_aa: CASSRDRNQPQHF
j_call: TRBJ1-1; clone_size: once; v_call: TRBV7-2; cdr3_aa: CASSAYLITGGTEAFF
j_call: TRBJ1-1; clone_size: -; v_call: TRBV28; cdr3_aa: CASSLGGEAFF
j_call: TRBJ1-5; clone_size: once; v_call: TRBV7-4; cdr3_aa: CASSLVVEGKRGQPQHF
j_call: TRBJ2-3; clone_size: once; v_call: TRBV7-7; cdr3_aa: CASSLVAGAPTDTQYF
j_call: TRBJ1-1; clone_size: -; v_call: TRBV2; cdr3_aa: CATKRDRGREAFF
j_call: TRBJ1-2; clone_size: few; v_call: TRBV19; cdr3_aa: CASSIRVKIDGYTF
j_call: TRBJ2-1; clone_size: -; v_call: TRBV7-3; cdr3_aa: CASSRGQGYYNEQFF
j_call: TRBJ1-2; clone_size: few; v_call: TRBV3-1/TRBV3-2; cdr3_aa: CASSPGQLYGYTF
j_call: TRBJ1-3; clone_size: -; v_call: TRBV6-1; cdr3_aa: CASSGGDRGFSGNTIYF
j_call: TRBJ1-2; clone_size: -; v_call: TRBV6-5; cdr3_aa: CASSRDRGYGYTF
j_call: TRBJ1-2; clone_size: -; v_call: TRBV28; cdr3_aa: CASQGTGVRGYTF
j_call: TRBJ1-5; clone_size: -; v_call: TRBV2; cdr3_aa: CASSGDRGQPQHF
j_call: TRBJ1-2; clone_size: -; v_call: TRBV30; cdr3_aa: CAWSAGQAYGYTF
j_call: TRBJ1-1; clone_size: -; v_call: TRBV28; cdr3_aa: CASSLIGTGATEAFF